Sequencing of this TCR beta chain was carried out in a study of blood T cell repertoires in COVID-19. This CDR3 region has 15 residues. After removal of 0 bases from V and 9 bases from J, the junction contained 4 bases not matched to a gene. Germline CDR1 is SGHTA and CDR2 is FQGTGA. Method: immunoSEQ multiplex PCR; TCRdb's copy keeps in-frame clones and lacks some. The sample lists a few hundred thousand clones, around 86% occurring once. Cohorts were determined from participant-reported clinical history. The sequence was collected from a middle-aged woman with acute COVID-19. Material: PBMCs or T cells enriched from blood (not recorded which). The rearrangement links TRBV7-3 to TRBJ1-6; 8 nucleotides agree with TRBD1. DNA of the CDR3: TGTGCCAGCAGCTTAACTGGGACAGGTCCTTCACCCCTCCACTTT. It codes for CASSLTGTGPSPLHF. Full variable domain (rest looked up from reference TRBV7-3 and TRBJ1-6): GAGVSQTPSNKVTEKGKYVELRCDPISGHTALYWYRQSLGQGPEFLIYFQGTGAADDSGLPNDRFFAVRPEGSVSTLKIQRTERGDSAVYLCASSLTGTGPSPLHFGNGTRLTVT.